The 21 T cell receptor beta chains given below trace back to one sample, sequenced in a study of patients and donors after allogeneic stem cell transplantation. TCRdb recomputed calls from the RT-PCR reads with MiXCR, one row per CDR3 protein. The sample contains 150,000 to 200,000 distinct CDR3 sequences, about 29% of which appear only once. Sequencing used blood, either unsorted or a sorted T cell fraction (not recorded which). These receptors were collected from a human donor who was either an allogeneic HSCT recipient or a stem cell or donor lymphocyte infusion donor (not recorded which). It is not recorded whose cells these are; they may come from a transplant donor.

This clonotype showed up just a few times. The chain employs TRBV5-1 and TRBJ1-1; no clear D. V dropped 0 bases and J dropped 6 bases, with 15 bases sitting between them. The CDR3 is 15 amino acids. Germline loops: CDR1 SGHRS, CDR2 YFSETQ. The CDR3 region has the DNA TGCGCCAGCAGCTTGGGACTTGGAGGGAGAGCTGAAGCTTTCTTT. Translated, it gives CASSLGLGGRAEAFF.

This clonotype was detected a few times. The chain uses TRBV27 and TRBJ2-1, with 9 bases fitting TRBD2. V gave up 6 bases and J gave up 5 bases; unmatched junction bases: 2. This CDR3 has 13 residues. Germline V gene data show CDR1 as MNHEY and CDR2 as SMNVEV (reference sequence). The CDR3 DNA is TGTGCCAGCAGGCTAGCGGGAAACAATGAGCAGTTCTTC. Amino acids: CASRLAGNNEQFF.

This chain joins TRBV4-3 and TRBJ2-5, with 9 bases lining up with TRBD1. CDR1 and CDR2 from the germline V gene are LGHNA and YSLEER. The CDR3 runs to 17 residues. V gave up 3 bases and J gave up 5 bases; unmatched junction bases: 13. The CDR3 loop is CASSQSPSGTGRETQYF. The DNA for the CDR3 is TGCGCCAGCAGCCAGTCCCCTTCCGGGACAGGGCGGGAGACCCAGTACTTC.

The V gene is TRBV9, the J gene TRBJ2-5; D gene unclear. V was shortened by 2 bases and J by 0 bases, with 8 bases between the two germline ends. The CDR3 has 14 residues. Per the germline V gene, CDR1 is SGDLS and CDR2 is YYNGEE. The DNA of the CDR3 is TGTGCCAGCAGCGTGGGCGGTAACCAAGAGACCCAGTACTTC. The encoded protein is CASSVGGNQETQYF.

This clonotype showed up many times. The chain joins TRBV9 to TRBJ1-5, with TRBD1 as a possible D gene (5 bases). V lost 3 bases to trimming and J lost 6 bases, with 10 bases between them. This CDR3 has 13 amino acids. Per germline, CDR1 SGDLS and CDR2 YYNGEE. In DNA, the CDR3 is TGTGCCAGCAGCGAAGGGGTCGGTCAGCCCCAGCATTTT. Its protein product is CASSEGVGQPQHF. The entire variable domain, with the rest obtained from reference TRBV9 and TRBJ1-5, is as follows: DSGVTQTPKHLITATGQRVTLRCSPRSGDLSVYWYQQSLDQGLQFLIQYYNGEERAKGNILERFSAQQFPDLHSELNLSSLELGDSALYFCASSEGVGQPQHFGDGTRLSIL.

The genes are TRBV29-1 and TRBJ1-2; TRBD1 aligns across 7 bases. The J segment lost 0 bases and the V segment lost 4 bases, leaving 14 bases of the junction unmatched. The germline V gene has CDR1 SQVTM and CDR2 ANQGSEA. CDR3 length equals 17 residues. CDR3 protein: CSVVGQGQAPTNYGYTF. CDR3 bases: TGCAGCGTTGTAGGCCAAGGACAGGCTCCTACTAACTATGGCTACACCTTC.

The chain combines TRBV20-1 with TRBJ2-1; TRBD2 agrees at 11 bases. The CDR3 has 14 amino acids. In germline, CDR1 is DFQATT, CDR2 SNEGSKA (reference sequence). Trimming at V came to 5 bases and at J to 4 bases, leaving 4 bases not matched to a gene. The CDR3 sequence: CSAATSGIYNEQFF. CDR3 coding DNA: TGCAGTGCTGCGACTAGCGGGATATACAATGAGCAGTTCTTC.

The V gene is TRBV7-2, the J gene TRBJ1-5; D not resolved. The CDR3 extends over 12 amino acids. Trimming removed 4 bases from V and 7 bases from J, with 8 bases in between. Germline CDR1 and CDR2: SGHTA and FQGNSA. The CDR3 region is CASSSMWQPQHF. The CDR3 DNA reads TGTGCCAGCAGCTCTATGTGGCAGCCCCAGCATTTT.

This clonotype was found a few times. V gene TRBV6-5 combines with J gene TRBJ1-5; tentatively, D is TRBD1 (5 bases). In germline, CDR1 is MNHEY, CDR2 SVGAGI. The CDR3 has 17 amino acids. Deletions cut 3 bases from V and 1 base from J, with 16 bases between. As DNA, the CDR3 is TGTGCCAGCAGTTATGGGGACCCCCTAGCGAGCAATCAGCCCCAGCATTTT. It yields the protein CASSYGDPLASNQPQHF.

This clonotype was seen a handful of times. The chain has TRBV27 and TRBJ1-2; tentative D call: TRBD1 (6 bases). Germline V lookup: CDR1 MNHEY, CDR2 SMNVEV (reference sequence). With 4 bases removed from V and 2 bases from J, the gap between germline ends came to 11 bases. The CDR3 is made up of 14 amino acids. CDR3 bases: TGTGCCAGCAGTTCAACAGGGCGCAACTATGGCTACACCTTC. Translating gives CASSSTGRNYGYTF.

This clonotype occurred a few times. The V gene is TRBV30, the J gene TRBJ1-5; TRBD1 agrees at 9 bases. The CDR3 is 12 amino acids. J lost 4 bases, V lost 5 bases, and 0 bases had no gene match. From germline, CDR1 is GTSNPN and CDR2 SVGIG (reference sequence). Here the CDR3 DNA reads TGTGCCTGGGGACAGGGGAATCAGCCCCAGCATTTT. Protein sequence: CAWGQGNQPQHF.

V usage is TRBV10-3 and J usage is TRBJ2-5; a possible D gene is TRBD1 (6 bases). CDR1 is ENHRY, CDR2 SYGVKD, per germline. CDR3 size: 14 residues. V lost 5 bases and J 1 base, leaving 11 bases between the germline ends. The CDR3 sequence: CAISPGQSQETQYF. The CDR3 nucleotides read TGTGCCATCAGTCCCGGACAGAGCCAAGAGACCCAGTACTTC.

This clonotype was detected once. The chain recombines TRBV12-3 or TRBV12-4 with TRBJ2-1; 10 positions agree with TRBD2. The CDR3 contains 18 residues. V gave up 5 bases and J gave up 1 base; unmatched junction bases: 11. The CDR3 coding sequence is TGTGCCAGCAGTGCTAGTTCACCGGGACTAGCGTCCTACAATGAGCAGTTCTTC. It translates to CASSASSPGLASYNEQFF.

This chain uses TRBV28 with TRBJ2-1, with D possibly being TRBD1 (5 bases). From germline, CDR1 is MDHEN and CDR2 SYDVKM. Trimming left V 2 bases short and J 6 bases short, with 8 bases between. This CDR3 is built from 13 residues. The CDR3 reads CASSLRGANEQFF. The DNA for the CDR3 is TGTGCCAGCAGTTTACGTGGGGCCAATGAGCAGTTCTTC.

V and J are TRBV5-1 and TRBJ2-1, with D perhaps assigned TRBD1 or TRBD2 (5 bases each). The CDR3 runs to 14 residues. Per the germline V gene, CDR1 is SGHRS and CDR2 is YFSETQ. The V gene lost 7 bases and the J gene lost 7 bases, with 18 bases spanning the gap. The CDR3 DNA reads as TGCGCCAGCTCTCCCGGGACGCCTGAAAATGAGCAGTTCTTC. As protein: CASSPGTPENEQFF.

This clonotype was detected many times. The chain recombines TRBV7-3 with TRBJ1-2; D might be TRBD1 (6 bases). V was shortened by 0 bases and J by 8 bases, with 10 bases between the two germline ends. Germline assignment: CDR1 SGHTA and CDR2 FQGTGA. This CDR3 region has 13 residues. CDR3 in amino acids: CASSLTGTTGYTF. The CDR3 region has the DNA TGTGCCAGCAGCTTAACAGGGACAACGGGCTACACCTTC.

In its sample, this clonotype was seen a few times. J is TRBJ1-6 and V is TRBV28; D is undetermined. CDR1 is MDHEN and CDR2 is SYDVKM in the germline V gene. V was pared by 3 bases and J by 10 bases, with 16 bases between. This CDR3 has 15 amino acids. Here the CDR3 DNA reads TGTGCCAGCAGTTTCACCGCTGCAGGTCGGTCACCCCTCCACTTT. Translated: CASSFTAAGRSPLHF.

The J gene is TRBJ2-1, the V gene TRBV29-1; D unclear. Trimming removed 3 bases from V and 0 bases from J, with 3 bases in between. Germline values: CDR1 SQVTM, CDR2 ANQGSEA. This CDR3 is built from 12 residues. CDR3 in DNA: TGCAGCGTTGATCTCTCCTACAATGAGCAGTTCTTC. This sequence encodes CSVDLSYNEQFF.

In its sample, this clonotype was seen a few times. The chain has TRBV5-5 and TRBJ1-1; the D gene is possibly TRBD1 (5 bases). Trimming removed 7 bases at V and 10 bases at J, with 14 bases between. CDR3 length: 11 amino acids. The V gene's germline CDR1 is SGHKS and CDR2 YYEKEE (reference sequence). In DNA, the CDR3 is TGTGCCAGCGTTCGTGGGGCAGGAGCTTTCTTT. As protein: CASVRGAGAFF.

This chain's CDR3 is CASSQEWQGTQETQYF. CDR3 sequence (DNA): TGCGCCAGCAGCCAAGAGTGGCAGGGTACCCAAGAGACCCAGTACTTC. This chain links TRBV4-3 with TRBJ2-5; weak D call: TRBD1 (5 bases). The V gene's germline CDR1 is LGHNA and CDR2 YSLEER. The CDR3 sequence is 16 residues long. Trimming removed 0 bases at V and 1 base at J, with 12 bases between.

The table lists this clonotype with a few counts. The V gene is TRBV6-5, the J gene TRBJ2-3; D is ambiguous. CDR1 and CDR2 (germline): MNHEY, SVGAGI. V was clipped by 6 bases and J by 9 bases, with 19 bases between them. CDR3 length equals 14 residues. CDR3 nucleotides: TGTGCCAGCAGGCAGACCACTAACCTCCCGACGCAGTATTTT. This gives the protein CASRQTTNLPTQYF.